The source of this TCR beta chain is a study of vaccination and CD4 T cells after COVID-19. Study observations and caveats: Going from about 22 to 38, median SARS-CoV-2-reactive clonotypes did not rise significantly.

This CDR3 has 15 residues. Germline CDR1 reads MDHEN; CDR2 reads SYDVKM. Between the trimmed V and J ends, which lost 4 bases and 5 bases, there was a span of 14 bases. Sequencing of cultured CD4+ T cell DNA used the Oncomine TCR Beta short-read assay. One entry per CDR3 protein, called by TCRdb with MiXCR from the PCR reads. The repertoire consists of about 11,000 distinct CDR3 sequences, with 44% occurring once and the leading ten covering over 30%. About this clonotype itself: Its antigen is undetermined.

The treatment was: 10-day PBMC culture with coronavirus spike peptide pools or control peptides (ViraFEST assay). V usage is TRBV28 and J usage is TRBJ2-2; D remains ambiguous. The TCR comes from a human donor who had recovered from COVID-19. What was sequenced was CD4+ T cells from blood, cultured in vitro. The CDR3 region has the DNA TGTGCCAGCAGTTACCGAGGTCTCGGGACCGGGGAGCTGTTTTTT. It is translated as CASSYRGLGTGELFF.